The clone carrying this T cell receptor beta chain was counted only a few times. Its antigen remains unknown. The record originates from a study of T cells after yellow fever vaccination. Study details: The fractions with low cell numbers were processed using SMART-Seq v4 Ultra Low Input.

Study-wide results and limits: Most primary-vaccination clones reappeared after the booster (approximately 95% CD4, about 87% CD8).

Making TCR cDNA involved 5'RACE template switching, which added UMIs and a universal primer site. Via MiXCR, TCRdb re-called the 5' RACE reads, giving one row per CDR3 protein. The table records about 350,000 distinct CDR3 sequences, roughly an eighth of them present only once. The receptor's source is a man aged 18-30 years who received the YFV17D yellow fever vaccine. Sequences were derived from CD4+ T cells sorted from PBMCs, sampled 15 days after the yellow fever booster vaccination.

CDR3 sequence (DNA): TGCGCCAGCAGCACACAGGGAGATACGCAGTATTTT. Translated: CASSTQGDTQYF. The chain carries TRBV5-1 and TRBJ2-3; possible D gene TRBD1, 6 bases. CDR3 length: 12 amino acids. The germline CDR1 and CDR2 sequences are SGHRS and YFSETQ. V dropped 4 bases and J dropped 5 bases, with 8 bases sitting between them.